This T cell receptor (beta chain) was sequenced in a study of blood T cell repertoires in COVID-19. Whole-study context: PBMCs, B-cell-depleted T cells, or T cells were the source of the cDNA or gDNA that made up the material.

Authors' analysis steps: Amplification from reference gene primers served as the basis for estimated nucleated cell counts. The table came from immunoSEQ multiplex PCR; TCRdb's copy has only in-frame clones and leaves some out. For V, J and clone size, that table is used; D and trimming come from the DNA. The sample carries about 370,000 clones, roughly nine tenths recorded once. Germline V gene sequence: CDR1 MNHEY, CDR2 SVGAGI. This CDR3 has 14 amino acids. V lost 6 bases to trimming and J lost 4 bases; unmatched junction nucleotides: 8. Participant-reported clinical history was the basis for cohort assignment. Donors in Cohort 3 counted as recovered after two negative PCRs, clearance, or symptom resolution.

The sample taken for sequencing was PBMCs or T cells enriched from blood (not recorded which). The TCR sequence derives from a young man who had recovered from COVID-19. The chain employs TRBV6-5 and TRBJ2-7, with TRBD2 identical over 8 bases. The CDR3 loop is CASRTGTSRYEQYF. CDR3 sequence (DNA): TGTGCCAGCAGGACGGGGACTAGTCGGTACGAGCAGTACTTC.